Listed below are T cell receptor beta chains from one sample, sequenced in a study of blood T cell repertoires in COVID-19. The assay was immunoSEQ multiplex PCR, and TCRdb's table has in-frame clones only and misses some. The table lists approximately 73,000 clones, 86% of them singletons. The sample taken for sequencing was peripheral blood. The source of these receptors is a woman aged 55-70 years with acute or convalescent COVID-19. CDR3s include the opening cysteine and the closing phenylalanine or tryptophan. D genes are given only for firm matches. Expanded clones are given a class, and other clones once, few, many or no size at all.

V gene	clone size	J gene	D gene	CDR3 protein	CDR3 DNA
TRBV2	once	TRBJ2-3	TRBD2	CASAAQRDLTYTQYF	TGTGCCAGTGCCGCTCAGCGGGACCTCACATATACGCAGTATTTT
TRBV3-1/TRBV3-2	few	TRBJ1-2	NA	CASSLNPQGSFGYTF	TGTGCCAGCAGCCTCAATCCTCAGGGCTCCTTCGGCTACACCTTC
TRBV7-2	once	TRBJ2-3	TRBD2	CASSTLAGRQSTDTQYF	TGTGCCAGCAGCACCCTAGCGGGCAGGCAGAGCACAGATACGCAGTATTTT
TRBV5-1	NA	TRBJ1-2	TRBD1	CASSPGQGAANYGYTF	TGCGCCAGCAGCCCTGGACAGGGGGCAGCTAACTATGGCTACACCTTC
TRBV7-9	NA	TRBJ1-2	NA	CASSPDTF	TGTGCCAGCAGCCCCGACACCTTC
TRBV6-5	NA	TRBJ2-5	TRBD1	CASHRDRAEETQYF	TGTGCCAGCCACCGGGACAGGGCCGAAGAGACCCAGTACTTC
TRBV7-8	NA	TRBJ2-7	NA	CASSPVEARESYEQYF	TGTGCCAGCAGCCCGGTTGAAGCCAGGGAATCCTACGAGCAGTACTTC
TRBV28	NA	TRBJ1-1	NA	CASSLRTAFQGTEAFF	TGTGCCAGCAGTTTACGGACAGCTTTTCAGGGGACTGAAGCTTTCTTT
TRBV28	NA	TRBJ1-3	NA	CASSLGGARVGNTIYF	TGTGCCAGCAGTTTGGGGGGGGCGCGGGTTGGAAACACCATATATTTT
TRBV6-5	NA	TRBJ2-2	NA	CASRATGNAGELFF	TGTGCCAGCAGAGCCACAGGGAATGCCGGGGAGCTGTTTTTT
TRBV19	NA	TRBJ2-1	TRBD2	CASSPMGSGSSYNEQFF	TGTGCCAGTAGTCCCATGGGTAGCGGGAGCTCCTACAATGAGCAGTTCTTC
TRBV29-1	once	TRBJ1-1	TRBD1	CSALGQGGTEAFF	TGCAGCGCCCTGGGACAGGGGGGGACTGAAGCTTTCTTT
TRBV28	NA	TRBJ2-1	TRBD2	CASSTPGGSYNEQFF	TGTGCCAGCAGTACGCCGGGGGGCTCCTACAATGAGCAGTTCTTC
TRBV7-3	once	TRBJ1-2	NA	CASSRNPPGGRSGRNYGYTF	TGTGCCAGCAGTCGAAACCCCCCGGGGGGGCGTTCAGGTAGAAACTATGGCTACACCTTC
TRBV6-2/TRBV6-3	NA	TRBJ2-1	NA	CASSSGSTGRSYNEQFF	TGTGCCAGCAGCTCCGGGAGTACGGGGCGCTCCTACAATGAGCAGTTCTTC
TRBV24-1	NA	TRBJ2-7	NA	CAIRRGYEQYF	TGTGCCATCCGAAGGGGTTACGAGCAGTACTTC
TRBV4-2	NA	TRBJ2-7	NA	CASSQGPGTYEQYF	TGTGCCAGCAGCCAAGGGCCGGGGACCTACGAGCAGTACTTC
TRBV5-4	NA	TRBJ2-4	TRBD2	CASSPRTSGRSKNIQYF	TGTGCCAGCAGCCCACGGACTAGCGGGAGGTCCAAAAACATTCAGTACTTC
TRBV4-3	NA	TRBJ2-1	NA	CASSQSRGSYNEQFF	TGCGCCAGCAGCCAATCTAGAGGGTCCTACAATGAGCAGTTCTTC
TRBV7-6	few	TRBJ1-2	TRBD1	CASSNRQGALDYGYTF	TGTGCCAGCAGCAACCGACAGGGGGCTTTGGACTATGGCTACACCTTC
TRBV6-2/TRBV6-3	NA	TRBJ2-7	NA	CASSHTPIYEQYF	TGTGCCAGCAGCCACACACCCATATACGAGCAGTACTTC
TRBV10-3	NA	TRBJ1-2	TRBD1	CATEDNDRDGYTF	TGTGCCACCGAAGATAACGACAGGGATGGCTACACCTTC
TRBV6-2/TRBV6-3	few	TRBJ1-1	NA	CASSYSPEDWGAFF	TGTGCCAGCAGTTACTCCCCGGAGGACTGGGGAGCTTTCTTT
TRBV5-1	NA	TRBJ1-1	NA	CASSGGTRNTEAFF	TGCGCCAGCAGCGGCGGGACGCGGAACACTGAAGCTTTCTTT
TRBV30	few	TRBJ2-5	NA	CSVRDLTKTQYF	TGCAGCGTCCGGGACTTAACTAAGACCCAGTACTTC
TRBV30	NA	TRBJ2-1	TRBD2	CAWSFSRLASTWNEQFF	TGTGCCTGGAGTTTCTCAAGACTAGCGAGTACGTGGAATGAGCAGTTCTTC
TRBV19	NA	TRBJ2-1	NA	CASSMRQGLVNEQFF	TGTGCCAGTAGTATGCGGCAGGGGTTGGTCAATGAGCAGTTCTTC
TRBV5-1	NA	TRBJ1-1	NA	CASTTSQGSNTEAFF	TGCGCCAGCACCACTTCACAGGGATCGAACACTGAAGCTTTCTTT
TRBV28	NA	TRBJ1-6	NA	CASNVQGSYNSPLHF	TGTGCCAGCAACGTACAGGGATCCTATAATTCACCCCTCCACTTT
TRBV28	NA	TRBJ1-1	TRBD1	CASSLGQTGVRRAFF	TGTGCCAGCAGTTTAGGCCAAACAGGGGTTAGGCGAGCTTTCTTT
TRBV7-2	NA	TRBJ2-5	NA	CASSTGLRETQYF	TGTGCCAGCAGCACGGGACTGAGGGAGACCCAGTACTTC